This T cell receptor beta chain was documented in a study of shared clonotypes between healthy human individuals. The CDR3 contains 16 residues. Germline V gene data show CDR1 as WNHNN and CDR2 as SYGVQD (reference sequence). V was cut by 5 bases and J by 0 bases, with 13 bases left in between. This table comes from immunoSEQ multiplex PCR, and its TCRdb copy is limited to in-frame clones, with some not included. The sample has roughly 640,000 clones, 97% seen once; the top ten hold less than 0.065%. This clone has a single count. The sequenced material came from naive CD4+ T cells sorted from blood. The subset was: CD45RA+ positively selected. This clonotype was sampled from a woman in her twenties or thirties in good health. The V gene is TRBV10-1, the J gene TRBJ2-2; TRBD2 might be the D (5 bases). The CDR3, as DNA: TGCGCCAGCAGTAGAGCGGCAAATACGAACACCGGGGAGCTGTTTTTT. Its protein is CASSRAANTNTGELFF.